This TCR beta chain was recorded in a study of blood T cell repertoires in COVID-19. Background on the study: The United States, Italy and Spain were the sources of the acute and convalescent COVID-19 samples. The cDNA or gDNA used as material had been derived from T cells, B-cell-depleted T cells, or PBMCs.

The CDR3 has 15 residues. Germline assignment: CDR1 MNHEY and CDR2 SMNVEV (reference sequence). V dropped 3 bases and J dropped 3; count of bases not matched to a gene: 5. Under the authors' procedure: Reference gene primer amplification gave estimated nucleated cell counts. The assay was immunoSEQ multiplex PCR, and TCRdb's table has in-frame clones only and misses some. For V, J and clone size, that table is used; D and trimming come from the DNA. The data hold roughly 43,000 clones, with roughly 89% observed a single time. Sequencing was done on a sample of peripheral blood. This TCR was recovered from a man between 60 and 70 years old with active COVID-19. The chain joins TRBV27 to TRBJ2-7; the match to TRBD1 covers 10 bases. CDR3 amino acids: CASSLAGQGHYEQYF. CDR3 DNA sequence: TGTGCCAGCAGTTTGGCGGGACAGGGGCACTACGAGCAGTACTTC.